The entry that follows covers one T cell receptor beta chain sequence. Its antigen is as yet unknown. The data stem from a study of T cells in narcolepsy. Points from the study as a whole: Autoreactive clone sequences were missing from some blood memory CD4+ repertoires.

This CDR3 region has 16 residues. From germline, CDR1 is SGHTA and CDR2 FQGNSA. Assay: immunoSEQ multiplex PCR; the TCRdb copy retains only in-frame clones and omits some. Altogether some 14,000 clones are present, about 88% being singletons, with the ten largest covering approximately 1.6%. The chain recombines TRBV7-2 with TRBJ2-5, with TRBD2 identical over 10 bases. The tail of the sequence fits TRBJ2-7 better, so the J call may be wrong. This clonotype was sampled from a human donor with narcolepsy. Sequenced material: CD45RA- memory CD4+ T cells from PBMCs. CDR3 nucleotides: TGTGCCAGCAGCTTGAGCGGGACTAGCGCCTCCTACGAGCAGTACTTC. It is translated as CASSLSGTSASYEQYF.